This T cell receptor beta chain was identified in a study of T-cell memory formation after mild COVID-19. Across the whole study: The TCR clusters were mostly specific to one donor.

Study observations and caveats: Later expanders leaned toward CD4+, whereas clones contracting from day 15 to 85 were balanced CD4/CD8. Contracting CD4+ clones were located mainly in CM and EM, and CD8+ clones in EMRA.

Trimming removed 5 bases from V and 2 bases from J; junction bases left unmatched: 5. Germline-derived CDR1 and CDR2 are MDHEN and SYDVKM. CDR3 length: 15 residues. TCR alpha and TCR beta cDNA libraries with sample barcodes and UMIs came from 5'RACE using constant-segment primers. TCRdb fed the 5' RACE reads into MiXCR, producing one record per CDR3 protein. Altogether 150,000 to 200,000 distinct CDR3 sequences are present, 11% being singletons, with the ten largest covering around 3.8%. This clonotype occurred a few times. Antigen specificity is unknown. The material sequenced was PBMCs or a T cell subset sorted from them (not recorded which). The TCR sequence derives from a man younger than 30 who had mild COVID-19 (a few samples of this study predate the infection). Cell type and time point are not known. The chain is built from TRBV28 and TRBJ2-2; 7 nucleotides align to TRBD1. The CDR3 is CASSPRQGNTGELFF. The CDR3 nucleotides are TGTGCCAGCAGTCCTCGACAGGGTAACACCGGGGAGCTGTTTTTT.